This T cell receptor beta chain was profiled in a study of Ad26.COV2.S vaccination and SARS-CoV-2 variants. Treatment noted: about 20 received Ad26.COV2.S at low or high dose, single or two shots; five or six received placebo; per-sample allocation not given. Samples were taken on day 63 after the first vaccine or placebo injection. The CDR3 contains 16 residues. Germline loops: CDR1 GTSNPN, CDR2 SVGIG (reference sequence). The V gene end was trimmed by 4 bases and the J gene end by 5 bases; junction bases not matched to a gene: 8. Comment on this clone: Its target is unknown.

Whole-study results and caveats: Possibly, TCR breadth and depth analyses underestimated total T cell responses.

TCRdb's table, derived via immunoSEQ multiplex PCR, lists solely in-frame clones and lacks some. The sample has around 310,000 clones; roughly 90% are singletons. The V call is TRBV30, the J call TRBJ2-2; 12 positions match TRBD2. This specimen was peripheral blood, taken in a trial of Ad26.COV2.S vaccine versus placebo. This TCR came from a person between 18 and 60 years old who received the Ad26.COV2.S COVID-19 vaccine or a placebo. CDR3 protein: CAWTKTSGRKTGELFF. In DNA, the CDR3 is TGTGCCTGGACCAAAACTAGCGGGAGGAAGACCGGGGAGCTGTTTTTT. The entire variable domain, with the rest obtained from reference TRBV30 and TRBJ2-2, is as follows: SQTIHQWPATLVQPVGSPLSLECTVEGTSNPNLYWYRQAAGRGLQLLFYSVGIGQISSEVPQNLSASRPQDRQFILSSKKLLLSDSGFYLCAWTKTSGRKTGELFFGEGSRLTVL.